This T cell receptor beta chain was captured in a study of technical replicates of blood from several donors. Method: immunoSEQ multiplex PCR; TCRdb's copy keeps in-frame clones and lacks some. The sample lists about 100,000 clones, 96% occurring once. Deletions cut 10 bases from V and 0 bases from J, with 13 bases between. CDR1 and CDR2 from the germline V gene are LNHDA and SQIVND (reference sequence). The CDR3 extends over 14 amino acids. Sequencing was done on a sample of T cells isolated from PBMCs. The sequence derives from a human donor in good health. The V and J genes are TRBV19 and TRBJ1-3; tentatively, D is TRBD1 (6 bases). The DNA for the CDR3 is TGTGCCACCTCTACAGGGAGCTCTGGAAACACCATATATTTT. Protein product: CATSTGSSGNTIYF.